The 10 T cell receptor beta chains in this list originate from one sample, sequenced in a study of CD8 T cells in ankylosing spondylitis. Using its own MiXCR run on the 5' RACE reads, TCRdb lists one record per CDR3 protein. This table has 350,000 or so distinct CDR3 sequences, roughly 14% appearing once. Sequencing was performed on blood, either unsorted or a sorted T cell fraction (not recorded which). Every receptor here comes from a male donor with ankylosing spondylitis or in good health (not recorded which).

This clonotype was seen a handful of times. The chain recombines TRBV9 with TRBJ2-3, with 12 nucleotides matching TRBD2. Per germline, CDR1 SGDLS and CDR2 YYNGEE. Trimming cost V 5 bases and J 5 bases; bases outside gene matches: 3. The CDR3 contains 14 residues. CDR3 coding DNA: TGTGCCAGCAGTCCGGGACTAGCGGGAGATACGCAGTATTTT. Protein: CASSPGLAGDTQYF.

This clonotype turned up a few times. The chain links TRBV12-3 or TRBV12-4 to TRBJ2-1; no clear D gene. The germline V and J ends were trimmed by 4 bases and 10 bases, with 8 bases remaining between them. The CDR3 totals 11 residues. CDR3 DNA sequence: TGTGCCAGCAGTTCAGGTCTCGAGCAGTTCTTC. Its translation: CASSSGLEQFF.

In its sample, this clonotype was seen a few times. The genes are TRBV12-3 or TRBV12-4 and TRBJ1-4; 7 bases map to TRBD1. V dropped 6 bases and J dropped 5; count of bases not matched to a gene: 9. This CDR3 contains 15 residues. CDR3 residues: CASRLQTGSNEKLFF. The CDR3 DNA reads as TGTGCCAGCAGGTTGCAGACAGGGTCGAATGAAAAACTGTTTTTT.

This rearrangement joins TRBV7-2 to TRBJ2-1; D possibly corresponds to TRBD2 (5 bases). Trimming pared 2 bases from V and 9 bases from J, leaving 8 bases between. The length of the CDR3 is 12 residues. CDR1 is SGHTA and CDR2 is FQGNSA in the germline V gene. The CDR3 spells CASSLSRGEQFF. Written as DNA, the CDR3 is TGTGCCAGCAGCTTAAGCCGGGGTGAGCAGTTCTTC.

The gene calls are TRBV7-2 and TRBJ1-1; weak D call: TRBD1 (6 bases). V lost 0 bases and J 7 bases, leaving 12 bases between the germline ends. This CDR3 is 14 amino acids long. Germline V gene sequence: CDR1 SGHTA, CDR2 FQGNSA. The CDR3 DNA follows: TGTGCCAGCAGCTTAGCGTCAGGGGCGCATGAAGCTTTCTTT. Protein: CASSLASGAHEAFF.

This clonotype was recorded once. The V gene is TRBV20-1, the J gene TRBJ2-1, with a tentative D call TRBD2 (6 bases). The germline gives CDR1 DFQATT, CDR2 SNEGSKA (reference sequence). This CDR3 region has 16 residues. The ends were cut back, 6 bases at V and 6 bases at J, with 24 bases in the middle. The CDR3 sequence is CSAGRIASLGGNEQFF. DNA of the CDR3: TGCAGTGCCGGAAGGATAGCGTCACTGGGGGGCAATGAGCAGTTCTTC.

This clonotype was seen more than once but under ten times. This rearrangement joins TRBV12-3 or TRBV12-4 to TRBJ1-1; no firm D call. V lost 0 bases, J lost 4 bases, and 9 bases lay in between. This CDR3 spans 14 amino acids. CDR3 sequence (DNA): TGTGCCAGCAGTTTAGCGGGTTGGGGCACTGAAGCTTTCTTT. Its protein product is CASSLAGWGTEAFF.

This clonotype has just a few counts. V gene TRBV4-1 combines with J gene TRBJ2-1, with 8 positions matching TRBD2. The CDR3 contains 15 residues. Germline CDR1 is MGHRA and CDR2 is YSYEKL. V dropped 4 bases and J dropped 5; count of bases not matched to a gene: 7. This chain's CDR3 is CASSPWLAGNNEQFF. In DNA, the CDR3 is TGCGCCAGCAGCCCCTGGCTAGCGGGCAACAATGAGCAGTTCTTC.

The chain carries TRBV6-1 and TRBJ2-1; D possibly matches TRBD1 or TRBD2 (5 bases each). The CDR3 sequence is 14 residues long. Looked up from germline, CDR1 is MNHNS and CDR2 is SASEGT. V dropped 7 bases and J dropped 4 bases, with 14 bases sitting between them. The DNA of the CDR3 is TGTGCCAGCAAGGGGCAGAGGGGATACAATGAGCAGTTCTTC. Protein product: CASKGQRGYNEQFF.

This clonotype was detected only a few times. V gene TRBV11-2 combines with J gene TRBJ2-1; D is ambiguous. The CDR3 spans 13 residues. The V end was cut by 0 bases, the J end by 6 bases, with 6 bases between. Germline assignment: CDR1 SGHAT and CDR2 FQNNGV. The CDR3 region is CASSLDGPNEQFF. DNA for the CDR3: TGTGCCAGCAGCTTAGACGGACCCAATGAGCAGTTCTTC.